These 5 T cell receptor beta chains originate from one sample sequenced in a study of blood T cells in healthy people across ages. For the second PCR, which ran for about 7 to 11 cycles, a sample-barcoded 5' primer and a J-beta primer mix were used. MiXCR was run by TCRdb on the 5' RACE reads, yielding one entry per CDR3 protein. The sample carries approximately 800,000 distinct CDR3 sequences, 20% to 25% recorded once. This same sample was also part of a study on T cells of mothers and their children.

The specimen sequenced was blood. The receptors stem from a boy aged 5-17 years in good health.

J is TRBJ2-1 and V is TRBV29-1; D is unclear. V was clipped by 4 bases and J by 1 base, with 8 bases between them. The CDR3 loop spans 13 amino acids. The V gene's germline CDR1 is SQVTM and CDR2 ANQGSEA. CDR3 sequence (DNA): TGCAGCGTTGCCAAGGGTTCCTACAATGAGCAGTTCTTC. Translation gives CSVAKGSYNEQFF.

This clonotype has only a few counts. One end of the junction fails to match germline, which may point to a read error. CDR3 loop: CASSRLGTEAFF. DNA of the CDR3: TGTGCCAGCAGCCGTTTAGGGACAGAAGCCTTCTTT. The chain carries TRBV4-2 and TRBJ1-1; 7 positions agree with TRBD1. The CDR3 has 12 residues. Per germline, CDR1 LGHNA and CDR2 YNFKEQ.

This clonotype was found a few times. The chain couples TRBV5-6 to TRBJ2-5; no clear D. V lost 0 bases to trimming and J lost 1 base, with 10 bases between them. Germline values: CDR1 SGHDT, CDR2 YYEEEE. This CDR3 has 15 amino acids. CDR3 protein: CASSLAKVFQETQYF. CDR3 DNA sequence: TGTGCCAGCAGCTTGGCGAAGGTATTCCAAGAGACCCAGTACTTC.

This clonotype has more than one count but fewer than ten. Sequence at one end of the junction differs from germline and may be a read error. J is TRBJ2-5 and V is TRBV5-1, with D possibly being TRBD1 (6 bases). The J call may be in error: the DNA end matches TRBJ2-7 better. Germline V gene lookup returns CDR1 SGHRS and CDR2 YFSETQ. The CDR3 length is 13 residues. CDR3 protein: CASSAGTLYEQYF. CDR3 sequence (DNA): TGTGCCAGCAGTGCCGGGACACTTTACGAGCAGTACTTC.

The chain combines TRBV9 with TRBJ1-1; D gene unclear. The germline gives CDR1 SGDLS, CDR2 YYNGEE. The CDR3 consists of 14 residues. The V end lost 4 bases, the J end lost 3 bases, and 13 bases lay between the germline ends. CDR3 nucleotide sequence: TGTGCCAGCAGCCTAATGGAGGTAGACACTGAAGCTTTCTTT. Protein product: CASSLMEVDTEAFF.